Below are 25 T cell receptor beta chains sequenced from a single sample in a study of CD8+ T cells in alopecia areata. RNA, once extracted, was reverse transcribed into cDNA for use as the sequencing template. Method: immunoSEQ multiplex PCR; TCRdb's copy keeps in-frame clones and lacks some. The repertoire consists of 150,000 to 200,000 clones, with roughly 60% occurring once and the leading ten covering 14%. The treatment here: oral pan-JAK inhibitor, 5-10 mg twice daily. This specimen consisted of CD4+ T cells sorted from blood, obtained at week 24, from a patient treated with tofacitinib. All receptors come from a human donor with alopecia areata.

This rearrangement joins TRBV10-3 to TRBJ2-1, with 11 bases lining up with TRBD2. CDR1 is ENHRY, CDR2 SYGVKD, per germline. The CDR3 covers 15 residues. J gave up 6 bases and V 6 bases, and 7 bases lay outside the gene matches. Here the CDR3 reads CAISLNSGGANEQFF. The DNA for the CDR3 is TGTGCCATCAGCCTAAATAGCGGGGGGGCCAATGAGCAGTTCTTC.

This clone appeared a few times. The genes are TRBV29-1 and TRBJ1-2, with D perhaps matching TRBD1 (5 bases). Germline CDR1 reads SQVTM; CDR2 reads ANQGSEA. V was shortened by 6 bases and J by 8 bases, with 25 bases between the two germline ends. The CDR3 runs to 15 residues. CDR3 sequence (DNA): TGCAGCGTGGAGGGACGTGAAGGGGCCTTGTTGGGCTACACCTTC. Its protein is CSVEGREGALLGYTF.

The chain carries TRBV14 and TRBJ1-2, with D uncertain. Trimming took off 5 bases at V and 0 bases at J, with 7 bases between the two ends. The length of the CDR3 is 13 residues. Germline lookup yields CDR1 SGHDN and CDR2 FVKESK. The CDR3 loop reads CASSKTPNYGYTF. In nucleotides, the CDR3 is TGTGCCAGCAGCAAGACTCCTAACTATGGCTACACCTTC.

CDR3 in amino acids: CAWSRLGTQYF. The CDR3 DNA follows: TGTGCCTGGAGCCGTTTGGGGACCCAGTACTTC. The chain carries TRBV30 and TRBJ2-5; D not certain. The V end lost 3 bases, the J end lost 7 bases, and 9 bases lay between the germline ends. The CDR3 totals 11 residues. Germline CDR1 GTSNPN, CDR2 SVGIG (reference sequence).

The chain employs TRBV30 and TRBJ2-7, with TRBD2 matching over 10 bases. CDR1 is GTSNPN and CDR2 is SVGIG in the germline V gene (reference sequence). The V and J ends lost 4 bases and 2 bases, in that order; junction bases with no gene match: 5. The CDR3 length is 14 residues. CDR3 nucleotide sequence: TGTGCCTGGAAACGAGCGGGGGGGGCCTACGAGCAGTACTTC. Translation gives CAWKRAGGAYEQYF.

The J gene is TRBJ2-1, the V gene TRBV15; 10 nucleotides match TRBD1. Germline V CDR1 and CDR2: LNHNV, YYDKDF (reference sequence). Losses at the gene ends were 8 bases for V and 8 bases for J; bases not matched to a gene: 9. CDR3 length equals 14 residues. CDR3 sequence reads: CATVLDRGRYEQFF. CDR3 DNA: TGTGCCACCGTGTTGGACAGGGGGAGGTATGAGCAGTTCTTC.

CDR3 amino acids: CASSLIATGNEKLFF. As DNA, the CDR3 is TGTGCCAGCAGCTTAATCGCGACAGGGAATGAAAAACTGTTTTTT. This chain links TRBV7-9 with TRBJ1-4, with 7 nucleotides matching TRBD1. CDR1 is SEHNR, CDR2 FQNEAQ, per germline (reference sequence). The CDR3 is 15 residues long. V trimming: 2 bases; J trimming: 5 bases; junction bases outside the gene matches: 5. The entire variable domain, with the rest obtained from reference TRBV7-9 and TRBJ1-4, is as follows: DTGVSQNPRHKITKRGQNVTFRCDPISEHNRLYWYRQTLGQGPEFLTYFQNEAQLEKSRLLSDRFSAERPKGSFSTLEIQRTEQGDSAMYLCASSLIATGNEKLFFGSGTQLSVL.

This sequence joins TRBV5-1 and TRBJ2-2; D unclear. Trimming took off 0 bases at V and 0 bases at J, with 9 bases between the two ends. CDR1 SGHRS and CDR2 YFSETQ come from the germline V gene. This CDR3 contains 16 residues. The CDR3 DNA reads TGCGCCAGCAGCTTGGGGGCCCCGACGAACACCGGGGAGCTGTTTTTT. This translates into CASSLGAPTNTGELFF.

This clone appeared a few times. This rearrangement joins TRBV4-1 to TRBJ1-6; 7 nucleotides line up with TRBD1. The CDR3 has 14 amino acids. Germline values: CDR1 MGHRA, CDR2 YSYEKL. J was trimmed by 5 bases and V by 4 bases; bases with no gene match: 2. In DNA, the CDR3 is TGCGCCAGCAGCCTCGGGACAGATAATTCACCCCTCCACTTT. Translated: CASSLGTDNSPLHF.

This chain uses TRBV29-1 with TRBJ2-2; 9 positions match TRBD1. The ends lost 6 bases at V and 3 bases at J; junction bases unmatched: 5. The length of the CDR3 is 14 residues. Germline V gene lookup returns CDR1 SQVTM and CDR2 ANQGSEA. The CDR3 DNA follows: TGCAGCGTGGGGACAGGGTCCGACACCGGGGAGCTGTTTTTT. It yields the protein CSVGTGSDTGELFF.

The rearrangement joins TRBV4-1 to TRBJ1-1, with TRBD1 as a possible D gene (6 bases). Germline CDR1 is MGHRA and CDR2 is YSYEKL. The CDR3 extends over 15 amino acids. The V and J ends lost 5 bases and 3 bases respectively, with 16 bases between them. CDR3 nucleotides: TGCGCCAGCAGCTCCCAAGGGGGTGGGGACACTGAAGCTTTCTTT. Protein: CASSSQGGGDTEAFF.

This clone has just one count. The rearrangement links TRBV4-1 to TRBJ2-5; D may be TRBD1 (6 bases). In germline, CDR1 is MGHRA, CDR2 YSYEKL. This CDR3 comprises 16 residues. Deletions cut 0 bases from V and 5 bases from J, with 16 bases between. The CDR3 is CASSQDLRDRRETQYF. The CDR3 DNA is TGCGCCAGCAGCCAAGATCTGAGAGACAGGAGGGAGACCCAGTACTTC.

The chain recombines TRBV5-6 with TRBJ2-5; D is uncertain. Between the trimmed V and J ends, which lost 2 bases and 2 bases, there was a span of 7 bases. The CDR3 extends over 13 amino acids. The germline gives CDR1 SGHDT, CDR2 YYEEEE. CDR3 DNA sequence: TGTGCCAGCAGCTTAGTGTGGCAAGAGACCCAGTACTTC. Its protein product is CASSLVWQETQYF.

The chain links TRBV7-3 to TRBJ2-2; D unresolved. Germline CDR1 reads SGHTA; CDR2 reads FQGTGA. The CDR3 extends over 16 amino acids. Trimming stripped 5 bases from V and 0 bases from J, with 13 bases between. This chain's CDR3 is CASSVDGLANTGELFF. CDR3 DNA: TGTGCCAGCAGCGTAGACGGGTTAGCGAACACCGGGGAGCTGTTTTTT. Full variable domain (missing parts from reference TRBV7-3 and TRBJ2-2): GAGVSQTPSNKVTEKGKYVELRCDPISGHTALYWYRQSLGQGPEFLIYFQGTGAADDSGLPNDRFFAVRPEGSVSTLKIQRTERGDSAVYLCASSVDGLANTGELFFGEGSRLTVL.

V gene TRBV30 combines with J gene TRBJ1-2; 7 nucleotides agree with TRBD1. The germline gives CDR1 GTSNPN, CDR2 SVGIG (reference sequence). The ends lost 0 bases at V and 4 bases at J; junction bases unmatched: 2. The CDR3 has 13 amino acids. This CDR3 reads CAWSVGTVYGYTF. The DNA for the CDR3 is TGTGCCTGGAGTGTGGGGACAGTCTATGGCTACACCTTC.

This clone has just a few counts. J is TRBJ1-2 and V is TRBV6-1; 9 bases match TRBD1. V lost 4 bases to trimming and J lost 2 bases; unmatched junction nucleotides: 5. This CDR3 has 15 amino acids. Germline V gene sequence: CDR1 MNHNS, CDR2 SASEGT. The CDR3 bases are TGTGCCAGCAGTGGACCTGGGACAGGGAACTATGGCTACACCTTC. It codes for CASSGPGTGNYGYTF.

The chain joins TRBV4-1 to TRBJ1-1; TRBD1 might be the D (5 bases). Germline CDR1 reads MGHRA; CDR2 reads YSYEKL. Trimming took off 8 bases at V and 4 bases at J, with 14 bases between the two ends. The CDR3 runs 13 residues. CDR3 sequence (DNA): TGCGCCAGCTCAACGGGGGTGGGCACTGAAGCTTTCTTT. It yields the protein CASSTGVGTEAFF.

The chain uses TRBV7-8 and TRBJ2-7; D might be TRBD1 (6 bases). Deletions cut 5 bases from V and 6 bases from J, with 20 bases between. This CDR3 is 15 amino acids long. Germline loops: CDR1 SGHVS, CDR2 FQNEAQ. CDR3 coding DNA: TGTGCCAGCAGCCCAGCTACGGTTGCAGGGGCCGAGCAGTACTTC. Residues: CASSPATVAGAEQYF.

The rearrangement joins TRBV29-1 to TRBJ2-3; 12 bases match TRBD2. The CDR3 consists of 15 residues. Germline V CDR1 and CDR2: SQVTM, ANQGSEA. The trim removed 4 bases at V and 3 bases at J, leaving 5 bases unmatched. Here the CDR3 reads CSVGSTSGGTDTQYF. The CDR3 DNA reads TGCAGCGTTGGCTCGACTAGCGGGGGTACAGATACGCAGTATTTT.

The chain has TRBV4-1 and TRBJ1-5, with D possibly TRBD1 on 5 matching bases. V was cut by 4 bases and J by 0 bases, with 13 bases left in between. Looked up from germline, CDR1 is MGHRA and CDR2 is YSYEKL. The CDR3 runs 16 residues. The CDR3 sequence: CASSRDRDGSNQPQHF. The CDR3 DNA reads TGCGCCAGCAGCCGAGACCGGGACGGTAGCAATCAGCCCCAGCATTTT.

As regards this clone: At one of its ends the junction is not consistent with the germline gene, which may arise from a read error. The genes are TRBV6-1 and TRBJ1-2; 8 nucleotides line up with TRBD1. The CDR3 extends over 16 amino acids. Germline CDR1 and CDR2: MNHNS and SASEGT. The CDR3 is CASSELGQATNYGYIF. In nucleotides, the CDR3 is TGTGCCAGCAGTGAATTGGGACAGGCGACTAACTATGGCTACATCTTC.

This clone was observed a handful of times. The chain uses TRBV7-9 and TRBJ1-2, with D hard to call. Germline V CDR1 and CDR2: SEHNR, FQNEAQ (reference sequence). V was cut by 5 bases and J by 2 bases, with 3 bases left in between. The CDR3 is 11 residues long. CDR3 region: CASSTNYGYTF. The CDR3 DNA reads TGTGCCAGCAGCACAAACTATGGCTACACCTTC. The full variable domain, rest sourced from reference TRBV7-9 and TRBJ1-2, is DTGVSQNPRHKITKRGQNVTFRCDPISEHNRLYWYRQTLGQGPEFLTYFQNEAQLEKSRLLSDRFSAERPKGSFSTLEIQRTEQGDSAMYLCASSTNYGYTFGSGTRLTVV.

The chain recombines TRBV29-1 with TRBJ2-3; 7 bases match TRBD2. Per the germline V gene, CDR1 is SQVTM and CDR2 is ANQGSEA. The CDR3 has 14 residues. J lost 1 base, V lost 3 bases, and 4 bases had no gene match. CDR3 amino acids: CSVESGVGTDTQYF. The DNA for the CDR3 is TGCAGCGTTGAGAGCGGGGTCGGCACAGATACGCAGTATTTT.

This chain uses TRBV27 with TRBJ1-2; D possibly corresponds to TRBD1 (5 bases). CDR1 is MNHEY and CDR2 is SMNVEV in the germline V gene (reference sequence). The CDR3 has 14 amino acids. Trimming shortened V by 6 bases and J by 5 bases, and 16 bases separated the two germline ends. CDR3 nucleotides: TGTGCCAGCAGAACCACCGGGACGCAGTATGGCTACACCTTC. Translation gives CASRTTGTQYGYTF.

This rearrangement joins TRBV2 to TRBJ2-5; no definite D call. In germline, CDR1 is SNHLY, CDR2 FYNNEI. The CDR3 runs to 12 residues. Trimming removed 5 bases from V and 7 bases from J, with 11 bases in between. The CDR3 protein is CASSPELWTQYF. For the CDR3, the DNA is TGTGCCAGCAGTCCAGAGTTATGGACCCAGTACTTC.